These 27 T cell receptor beta chains were all obtained from the same sample, sequenced in a study of blood T cell repertoires in COVID-19. Using immunoSEQ multiplex PCR, the repertoire was profiled, and TCRdb retains in-frame clones only, with some absent. The table lists some 170,000 clones, around 87% of them singletons, with under 15% in the top ten. The sample taken for sequencing was peripheral blood. Source of these receptors: a woman in her seventies with COVID-19, enrolled during active disease.

CDR3 in DNA: TGTGCCACCAGCAGAGAAGCTAGCGGGTACGAGCAGTACTTC. Its protein is CATSREASGYEQYF. The chain is built from TRBV15 and TRBJ2-7; 8 bases are shared with TRBD2. Trimming at V came to 0 bases and at J to 4 bases, leaving 2 bases not matched to a gene. The CDR3 contains 14 residues. Germline V gene lookup returns CDR1 LNHNV and CDR2 YYDKDF (reference sequence).

This clone was detected only once. The chain is built from TRBV10-2 and TRBJ1-1, with D unresolved. The germline CDR1 and CDR2 sequences are WSHSY and SAAADI. The CDR3 is made up of 12 amino acids. With 5 bases removed from V and 8 bases from J, the gap between germline ends came to 12 bases. The CDR3 region has the DNA TGCGCCAGCAGTCGAGGCACGGGAGAAGCTTTCTTT. Translating it yields CASSRGTGEAFF.

This clone was counted a few times. This chain connects TRBV2 to TRBJ1-1, with a weak D call TRBD1 (6 bases). V was clipped by 4 bases and J by 0 bases, with 9 bases between them. CDR1 is SNHLY, CDR2 FYNNEI, per germline. The CDR3 sequence is 14 residues long. The CDR3 loop reads CASSGTVMNTEAFF. The CDR3 nucleotides are TGTGCCAGCAGTGGGACAGTTATGAACACTGAAGCTTTCTTT. The full variable domain, its missing parts supplied by reference TRBV2 and TRBJ1-1, is EPEVTQTPSHQVTQMGQEVILRCVPISNHLYFYWYRQILGQKVEFLVSFYNNEISEKSEIFDDQFSVERPDGSNFTLKIRSTKLEDSAMYFCASSGTVMNTEAFFGQGTRLTVV.

The chain has TRBV10-3 and TRBJ2-1; 9 nucleotides align to TRBD2. The CDR3 extends over 15 amino acids. Germline V gene sequence: CDR1 ENHRY, CDR2 SYGVKD. Losses at the gene ends were 7 bases for V and 6 bases for J; bases not matched to a gene: 10. The CDR3 DNA follows: TGTGCCATCACCTCTGGGAGCGGGAGGACCAATGAGCAGTTCTTC. This codes for CAITSGSGRTNEQFF.

The rearrangement joins TRBV21-1 to TRBJ1-2; TRBD1 is taken as the D call from the table, unchecked against the DNA. TRBV21-1 is a documented pseudogene. This CDR3 comprises 14 residues. The CDR3 protein is CASNYDRPNYGYTF. For the CDR3, the DNA is TGTGCCAGCAACTACGACAGACCCAACTATGGCTACACCTTC.

CDR3 nucleotides: TGTGCCAGCAGGACAGGGATGCCAGATACGCAGTATTTT. As protein: CASRTGMPDTQYF. The chain employs TRBV6-5 and TRBJ2-3; TRBD1 agrees at 7 bases. Trimming took 6 bases from V and 4 from J; bases not matched to a gene: 4. The germline gives CDR1 MNHEY, CDR2 SVGAGI. The CDR3 covers 13 residues.

The chain carries TRBV6-1 and TRBJ1-2; maybe TRBD1 (5 bases). CDR3 length: 16 residues. The V end lost 4 bases, the J end lost 3 bases, and 18 bases lay between the germline ends. Germline loops: CDR1 MNHNS, CDR2 SASEGT. The CDR3 loop is CASSASLGVGDYGYTF. The CDR3 DNA is TGTGCCAGCAGTGCCAGCTTAGGGGTTGGGGACTATGGCTACACCTTC.

The CDR3 DNA is TGTGCCAGCAGTTACTCCCCCCAGGGGAAACTGTTTTTT. It specifies CASSYSPQGKLFF. The V gene is TRBV6-5, the J gene TRBJ1-4; tentative D call: TRBD1 (6 bases). Germline V gene lookup returns CDR1 MNHEY and CDR2 SVGAGI. The V gene lost 0 bases and the J gene lost 11 bases, with 10 bases spanning the gap. CDR3 size: 13 residues.

The gene calls are TRBV6-6 and TRBJ1-6; TRBD1 is a possible D gene (5 bases). The V end was cut by 6 bases, the J end by 5 bases, with 11 bases between. The germline V gene encodes CDR1 MNHNY and CDR2 SVGAGI (reference sequence). This CDR3 region has 14 residues. The CDR3 loop is CASSPRGDNSPLHF. The CDR3 nucleotides read TGTGCCAGCAGCCCCCGGGGGGATAATTCACCCCTCCACTTT.

CDR3 loop: CASSLVGGGEKLFF. CDR3 sequence (DNA): TGTGCCAGCAGCTTAGTCGGGGGAGGCGAAAAACTGTTTTTT. This chain links TRBV7-9 with TRBJ1-4; D is perhaps TRBD1 (5 bases). The CDR3 covers 14 residues. CDR1 is SEHNR, CDR2 FQNEAQ, per germline (reference sequence). V lost 1 base and J 8 bases, leaving 11 bases between the germline ends.

The genes are TRBV9 and TRBJ2-2, with 9 bases aligning to TRBD2. Per germline, CDR1 SGDLS and CDR2 YYNGEE. The CDR3 runs to 16 residues. V lost 1 base and J lost 7; bases outside the gene matches: 8. The CDR3 region is CASSVLAGYVGGELFF. The CDR3 nucleotides are TGTGCCAGCAGCGTACTAGCGGGATATGTTGGCGGGGAGCTGTTTTTT.

This sequence joins TRBV5-5 and TRBJ2-1, with 11 bases lining up with TRBD2. The CDR3 totals 20 residues. V shed 0 bases and J 0 bases; nucleotides not matched to a gene: 11. The germline V gene encodes CDR1 SGHKS and CDR2 YYEKEE (reference sequence). CDR3 residues: CASSLVAPGLAVSSYNEQFF. In nucleotides, the CDR3 is TGTGCCAGCAGCTTGGTCGCCCCGGGACTAGCGGTGAGCTCCTACAATGAGCAGTTCTTC. Together with reference TRBV5-5 and TRBJ2-1, the CDR3 gives the full variable domain: DAGVTQSPTHLIKTRGQQVTLRCSPISGHKSVSWYQQVLGQGPQFIFQYYEKEERGRGNFPDRFSARQFPNYSSELNVNALLLGDSALYLCASSLVAPGLAVSSYNEQFFGPGTRLTVL.

V gene TRBV10-3 combines with J gene TRBJ1-4, with 7 bases that match TRBD1. Losses at the gene ends were 6 bases for V and 7 bases for J; bases not matched to a gene: 5. CDR1 is ENHRY and CDR2 is SYGVKD in the germline V gene. This CDR3 comprises 13 residues. The CDR3 nucleotides are TGTGCCATCAGGACAGGGCTTAGTGAAAAACTGTTTTTT. Its translation is CAIRTGLSEKLFF.

The chain couples TRBV28 to TRBJ2-7; 10 bases agree with TRBD2. V lost 7 bases to trimming and J lost 2 bases; unmatched junction nucleotides: 5. Per the germline V gene, CDR1 is MDHEN and CDR2 is SYDVKM. The CDR3 extends over 14 amino acids. CDR3 DNA sequence: TGTGCCAGCACCAAAGCGGGAGGGGCCTACGAGCAGTACTTC. Its translation is CASTKAGGAYEQYF.

The V gene is TRBV19, the J gene TRBJ1-1; D not certain. The germline CDR1 and CDR2 sequences are LNHDA and SQIVND (reference sequence). This CDR3 is built from 14 residues. V shed 8 bases and J shed 1 base, with 14 bases lying between them. For the CDR3, the DNA is TGTGCCAGTTTGAGTAACAGACAGAACACTGAAGCTTTCTTT. Encoded protein: CASLSNRQNTEAFF.

The chain links TRBV5-8 to TRBJ1-1; the D gene is possibly TRBD1 (5 bases). The V and J ends lost 0 bases and 7 bases respectively, with 7 bases between them. This CDR3 comprises 12 residues. The germline V gene encodes CDR1 SGHTS and CDR2 YDEGEE. Here the CDR3 reads CASSLGGVEAFF. In DNA, the CDR3 is TGTGCCAGCAGCTTGGGGGGGGTTGAAGCTTTCTTT.

The chain links TRBV28 to TRBJ1-2; 8 nucleotides line up with TRBD1. Germline loops: CDR1 MDHEN, CDR2 SYDVKM. Trimming removed 10 bases from V and 6 bases from J; junction bases left unmatched: 7. The CDR3 contains 12 residues. In nucleotides, the CDR3 is TGTGCCACTGGAACGGACAGGGATGGCTACACCTTC. It is translated as CATGTDRDGYTF.

This sequence joins TRBV11-2 and TRBJ1-6, with 9 bases fitting TRBD1. The CDR3 length is 14 residues. Trimming removed 3 bases from V and 10 bases from J; junction bases left unmatched: 4. Per germline, CDR1 SGHAT and CDR2 FQNNGV. Here the CDR3 reads CASSLGTGSSPLHF. CDR3 DNA: TGTGCCAGCAGCTTGGGGACAGGGAGCTCACCCCTCCACTTT.

This clone showed up just a few times. The CDR3 loop is CAISEGQSRSYEQYF. DNA for the CDR3: TGTGCCATCAGTGAGGGGCAGAGCCGCTCCTACGAGCAGTACTTC. The genes are TRBV10-3 and TRBJ2-7; no reliable D call. The CDR3 loop spans 15 amino acids. The V end was cut by 2 bases, the J end by 0 bases, with 11 bases between. Germline CDR1 and CDR2: ENHRY and SYGVKD.

This clone has a single count. This rearrangement joins TRBV10-3 to TRBJ2-5; 9 nucleotides line up with TRBD2. Per germline, CDR1 ENHRY and CDR2 SYGVKD. With 4 bases clipped from V and 2 bases from J, the junction kept 11 bases outside the gene matches. This CDR3 has 17 amino acids. DNA of the CDR3: TGTGCCATCAGTGGGGAACGTAGCGGGAGAGGGCAAGAGACCCAGTACTTC. Its translation: CAISGERSGRGQETQYF.

The rearrangement links TRBV15 to TRBJ1-4; D is ambiguous. Germline assignment: CDR1 LNHNV and CDR2 YYDKDF (reference sequence). There are 15 residues in the CDR3. The ends were cut back, 0 bases at V and 7 bases at J, with 12 bases in the middle. CDR3 in amino acids: CATSRDRSRGEKLFF. The CDR3 bases are TGTGCCACCAGCAGAGATCGCAGCCGAGGTGAAAAACTGTTTTTT.

The V and J genes are TRBV7-2 and TRBJ2-1; D is possibly TRBD2 (6 bases). Trimming took off 5 bases at V and 3 bases at J, with 14 bases between the two ends. The CDR3 is made up of 15 amino acids. Germline CDR1 and CDR2: SGHTA and FQGNSA. The CDR3 nucleotides are TGTGCCAGCAGCCCGGATGTGGGGGGCTACAATGAGCAGTTCTTC. This encodes CASSPDVGGYNEQFF. Complete variable domain (other parts from reference TRBV7-2 and TRBJ2-1): GAGVSQSPSNKVTEKGKDVELRCDPISGHTALYWYRQSLGQGLEFLIYFQGNSAPDKSGLPSDRFSAERTGGSVSTLTIQRTQQEDSAVYLCASSPDVGGYNEQFFGPGTRLTVL.

V usage is TRBV27 and J usage is TRBJ1-6, with a tentative D call TRBD1 (5 bases). V was clipped by 7 bases and J by 10 bases, with 11 bases between them. The germline CDR1 and CDR2 sequences are MNHEY and SMNVEV (reference sequence). This CDR3 has 12 residues. The CDR3 sequence: CASTEEGSPLHF. In DNA form, the CDR3 reads TGTGCCAGCACAGAGGAGGGGTCACCCCTCCACTTT.

This clone was observed a single time. This chain connects TRBV12-3 or TRBV12-4 to TRBJ1-1; D not certain. The CDR3 runs to 13 residues. Between the trimmed V and J ends, which lost 0 bases and 3 bases, there was a span of 5 bases. CDR3 sequence reads: CASSLASYTEAFF. CDR3 nucleotides: TGTGCCAGCAGTTTAGCCAGTTACACTGAAGCTTTCTTT.

The chain has TRBV5-1 and TRBJ2-7; D is unresolved. This CDR3 region has 11 residues. V was pared by 8 bases and J by 0 bases, with 6 bases between. The germline CDR1 and CDR2 sequences are SGHRS and YFSETQ. For the CDR3, the DNA is TGCGCCAGTCACTCCTCCTACGAGCAGTACTTC. This codes for CASHSSYEQYF.

This chain joins TRBV3-1 (or the pseudogene TRBV3-2) and TRBJ2-7, with TRBD2 as a possible D gene (7 bases). Per the germline V gene, CDR1 is LGHDT and CDR2 is YNNKEL (reference sequence). The V end was cut by 4 bases, the J end by 4 bases, with 14 bases between. This CDR3 is 14 amino acids long. CDR3 bases: TGTGCCAGCAGCCCGAGGGGGGGACGGTACGAGCAGTACTTC. Its translation is CASSPRGGRYEQYF.

V is TRBV7-9 and J is TRBJ2-3, with TRBD2 as a possible D gene (6 bases). Germline values: CDR1 SEHNR, CDR2 FQNEAQ (reference sequence). This CDR3 region has 15 residues. V was shortened by 0 bases and J by 0 bases, with 7 bases between the two germline ends. The DNA for the CDR3 is TGTGCCAGCAGCTTAGCTAGCGGTAGCACAGATACGCAGTATTTT. It specifies CASSLASGSTDTQYF.